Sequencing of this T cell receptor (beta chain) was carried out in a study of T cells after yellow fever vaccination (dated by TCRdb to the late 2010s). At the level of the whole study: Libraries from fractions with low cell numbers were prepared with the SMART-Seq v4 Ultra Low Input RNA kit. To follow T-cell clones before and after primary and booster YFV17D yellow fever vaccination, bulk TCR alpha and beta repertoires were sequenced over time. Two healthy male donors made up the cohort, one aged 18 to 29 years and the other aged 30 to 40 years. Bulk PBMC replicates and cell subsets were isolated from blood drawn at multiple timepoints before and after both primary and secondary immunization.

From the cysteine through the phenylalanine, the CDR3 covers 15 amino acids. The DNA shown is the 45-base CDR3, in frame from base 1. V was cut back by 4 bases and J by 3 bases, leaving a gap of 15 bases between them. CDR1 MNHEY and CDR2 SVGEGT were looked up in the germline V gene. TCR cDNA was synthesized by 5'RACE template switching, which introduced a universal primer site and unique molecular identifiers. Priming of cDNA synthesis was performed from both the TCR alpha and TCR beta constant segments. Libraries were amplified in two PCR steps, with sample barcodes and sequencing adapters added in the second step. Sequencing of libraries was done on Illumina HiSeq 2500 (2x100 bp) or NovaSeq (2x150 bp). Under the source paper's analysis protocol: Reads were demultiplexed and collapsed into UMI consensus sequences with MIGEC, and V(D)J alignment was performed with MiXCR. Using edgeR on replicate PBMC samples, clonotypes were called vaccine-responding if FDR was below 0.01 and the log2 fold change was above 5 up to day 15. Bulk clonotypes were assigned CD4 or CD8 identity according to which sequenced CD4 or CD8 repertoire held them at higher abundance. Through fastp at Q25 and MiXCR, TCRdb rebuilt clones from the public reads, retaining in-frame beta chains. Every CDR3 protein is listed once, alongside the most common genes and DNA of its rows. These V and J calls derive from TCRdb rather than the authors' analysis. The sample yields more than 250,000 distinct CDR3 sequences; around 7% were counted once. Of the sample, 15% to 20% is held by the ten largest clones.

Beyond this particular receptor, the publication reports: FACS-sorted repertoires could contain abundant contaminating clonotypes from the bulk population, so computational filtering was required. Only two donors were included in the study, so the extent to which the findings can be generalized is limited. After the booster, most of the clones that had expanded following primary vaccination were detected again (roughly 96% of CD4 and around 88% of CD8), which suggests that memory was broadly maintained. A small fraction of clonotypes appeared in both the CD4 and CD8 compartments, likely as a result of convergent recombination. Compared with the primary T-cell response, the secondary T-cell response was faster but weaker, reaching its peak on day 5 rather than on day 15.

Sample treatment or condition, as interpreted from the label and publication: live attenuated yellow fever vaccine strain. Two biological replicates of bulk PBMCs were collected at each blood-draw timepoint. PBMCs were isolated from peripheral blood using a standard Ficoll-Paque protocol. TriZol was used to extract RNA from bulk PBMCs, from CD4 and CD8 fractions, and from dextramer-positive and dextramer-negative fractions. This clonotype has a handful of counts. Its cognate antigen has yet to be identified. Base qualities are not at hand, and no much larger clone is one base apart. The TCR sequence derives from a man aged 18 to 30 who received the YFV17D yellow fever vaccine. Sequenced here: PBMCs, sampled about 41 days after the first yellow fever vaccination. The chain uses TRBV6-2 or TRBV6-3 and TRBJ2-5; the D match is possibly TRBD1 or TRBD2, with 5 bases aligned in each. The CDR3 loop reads CASSSVGTLEETQYF. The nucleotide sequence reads TGTGCCAGCAGTTCCGTCGGGACGTTAGAAGAGACCCAGTACTTC.